The entry below gives a single T cell receptor beta chain sequence along with its context. The target of this receptor is not known. No quality values exist for individual bases; no much larger clone is one base distant. The sample comes from a study of control samples from healthy donors and cancer patients (dated by TCRdb to 2018 to 2020). CDR1 is given as LGHDT and CDR2 as YNNKEL, both from the germline V gene (reference sequence). Spanning cysteine to phenylalanine, the CDR3 consists of 14 amino acids. The DNA shown is the 42-base CDR3, in frame from base 1. Deletion took 4 bases off V and 10 bases off J, with a span of 14 bases between the germline ends. Libraries were made using the immunoSEQ multiplex PCR assay. Entries here come from immuneACCESS through TCRdb and include only in-frame sequences with V and J called. Some clones fail to appear in such tables; in the studies checked, an unresolved V gene covers under half of the shortfall, and the cause of the remainder is unknown. The sample contains some 51,000 clones, around 90% of them found a single time. Roughly 3.8% of the sample rests with the top ten.

The specimen sequenced was blood. This receptor was obtained from a man aged 50-60 years in good health. The chain was built from TRBV3-1 (or the pseudogene TRBV3-2) and TRBJ1-6; TRBD1 is a possible D gene, resting on 6 matching bases. CDR3 region: CASSPQGSGSPLHF. DNA sequence: TGTGCCAGCAGCCCTCAGGGGAGTGGATCACCCCTCCACTTT.